This T cell receptor (beta chain) was sequenced during a study of blood T cells in healthy people across ages. Study-wide results and caveats: Long-lived donors exceeded aged donors in naive CD4+ cells and diversity. Correlation between TCR beta diversity and naive T cell percentage was strong.

About this clonotype itself: What it recognizes is unknown.

V lost 6 bases, J lost 4 bases, and 19 bases lay in between. CDR1 MDHEN and CDR2 SYDVKM come from the germline V gene. The CDR3 covers 17 residues. A sample-barcoded 5' primer and a J-beta primer mix were used in a second PCR of roughly 6 to 11 cycles. TCRdb ran MiXCR on the 5' RACE reads and lists one entry per CDR3 protein. This sample yields 1.5 million or so distinct CDR3 sequences, of which approximately 42% are seen a single time; under 8% belongs to the top ten. This clonotype originated in a young woman in good health. J is TRBJ2-6 and V is TRBV28; D gene uncertain. Sequenced: blood. CDR3 sequence: CASSFIGKPTGANVLTF. As DNA, the CDR3 is TGTGCCAGCAGCTTCATTGGCAAACCGACCGGGGCCAACGTCCTGACTTTC.